The clone carrying this T cell receptor beta chain appeared a few times. As yet, its antigen is unknown. Sequenced with the Oncomine TCR Beta short-read assay was DNA taken from cultured CD4+ T cells. After culture, CD4+ T cells served as the source for genomic DNA extraction. TCRdb re-analysed the PCR reads in MiXCR, keeping a single row per CDR3 protein. The data contain around 11,000 distinct CDR3 sequences, around 23% of them singletons. Regarding treatment: roughly 11-day PBMC culture with coronavirus spike peptide pools or control peptides (ViraFEST assay). Before TCRs were sequenced, ViraFEST expanded antigen-specific T cells with peptide pools. The data originate from a study of vaccination and CD4 T cells after COVID-19. Study background: For each participant, vaccination comprised two doses of either the BNT162b2 or the mRNA-1273 vaccine.

CDR3 length: 18 residues. The germline CDR1 and CDR2 sequences are LNHNV and YYDKDF (reference sequence). V shed 4 bases and J 0 bases; nucleotides not matched to a gene: 6. The source is a human donor who had recovered from COVID-19. The chain has TRBV15 and TRBJ2-2; 12 bases are shared with TRBD1. The source material was CD4+ T cells from blood, cultured in vitro, sampled after SARS-CoV-2 vaccination. Here the CDR3 reads CATSIRDRGRSNTGELFF. In nucleotides, the CDR3 is TGTGCCACCAGCATCCGGGACAGGGGGCGTTCGAACACCGGGGAGCTGTTTTTT.